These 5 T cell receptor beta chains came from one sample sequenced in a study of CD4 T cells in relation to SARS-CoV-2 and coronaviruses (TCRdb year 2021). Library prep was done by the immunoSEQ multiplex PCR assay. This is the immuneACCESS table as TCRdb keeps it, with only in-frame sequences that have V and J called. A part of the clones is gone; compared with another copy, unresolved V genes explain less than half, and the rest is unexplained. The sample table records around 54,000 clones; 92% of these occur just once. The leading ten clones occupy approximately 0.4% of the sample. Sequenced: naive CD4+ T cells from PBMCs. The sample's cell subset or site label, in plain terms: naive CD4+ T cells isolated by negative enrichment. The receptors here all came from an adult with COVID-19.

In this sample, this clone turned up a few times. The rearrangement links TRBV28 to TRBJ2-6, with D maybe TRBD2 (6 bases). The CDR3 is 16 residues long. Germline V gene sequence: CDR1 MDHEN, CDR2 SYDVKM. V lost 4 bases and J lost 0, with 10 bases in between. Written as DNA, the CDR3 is TGTGCCAGCAGTTCGGGAGAGAGCTCTGGGGCCAACGTCCTGACTTTC. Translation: CASSSGESSGANVLTF. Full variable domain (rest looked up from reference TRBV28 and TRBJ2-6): DVKVTQSSRYLVKRTGEKVFLECVQDMDHENMFWYRQDPGLGLRLIYFSYDVKMKEKGDIPEGYSVSREKKERFSLILESASTNQTSMYLCASSSGESSGANVLTFGAGSRLTVL.

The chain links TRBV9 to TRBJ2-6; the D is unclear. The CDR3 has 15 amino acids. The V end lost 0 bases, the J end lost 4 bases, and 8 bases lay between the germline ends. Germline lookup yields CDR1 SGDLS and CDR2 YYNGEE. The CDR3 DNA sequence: TGTGCCAGCAGCGTAGGTATCTCGGGGGCCAACGTCCTGACTTTC. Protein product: CASSVGISGANVLTF.

CDR3 sequence reads: CAWSGAAYEQYF. DNA for the CDR3: TGTGCCTGGAGCGGGGCTGCCTACGAGCAGTACTTC. The J gene is TRBJ2-7, the V gene TRBV30; the D call may be TRBD1 or TRBD2 (5 bases each). V gave up 3 bases and J gave up 2 bases, with 8 bases separating them. CDR1 is GTSNPN, CDR2 SVGIG, per germline (reference sequence). This CDR3 has 12 amino acids.

CDR3 region: CASSSMTGTSGSVRQFF. The CDR3 DNA sequence: TGTGCCAGCAGTAGCATGACCGGGACTAGCGGTTCCGTGAGGCAGTTCTTC. The chain has TRBV2 and TRBJ2-1; TRBD2 matches 11 bases. V shed 5 bases and J 12 bases; nucleotides not matched to a gene: 18. The germline V gene encodes CDR1 SNHLY and CDR2 FYNNEI. The CDR3 sequence is 17 residues long.

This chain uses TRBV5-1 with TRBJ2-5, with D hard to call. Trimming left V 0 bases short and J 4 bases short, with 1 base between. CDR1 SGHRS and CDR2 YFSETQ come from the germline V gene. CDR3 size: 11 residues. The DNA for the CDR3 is TGCGCCAGCAGCTTGGCAGAGACCCAGTACTTC. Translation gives CASSLAETQYF.